This TCR beta chain appears in the sequencing data of a study of T cells in Graves' hyperthyroidism and ophthalmopathy. RNA transcripts yielded amplified TCR beta CDR3 regions. Initially, a first-round RT-PCR of the TCR CDR3 employed the HTBI primer set. TCRdb reprocessed the multiplex PCR reads via MiXCR and lists one record per CDR3 protein. The sample has over 700,000 distinct CDR3 sequences, 18% seen once. Uncontrolled infection, other autoimmune disease, pregnancy and lactation each barred patients from inclusion. This receptor was obtained from a woman in her 50s with Graves' hyperthyroidism that later progressed to Graves' ophthalmopathy. Sequencing input: blood.

This CDR3 is CASTNRGVFYGYTF. The CDR3 nucleotides read TGTGCCAGCACCAACAGGGGTGTGTTCTATGGCTACACCTTC. The chain has TRBV12-3 or TRBV12-4 and TRBJ1-2; 7 bases fit TRBD1. After removal of 7 bases from V and 4 bases from J, the junction contained 9 bases not matched to a gene. This CDR3 contains 14 residues.